This T cell receptor (beta chain) was identified in a study of technical replicates of blood from several donors. Trimming left V 7 bases short and J 4 bases short, with 13 bases between. The CDR3 sequence is 13 residues long. Germline-derived CDR1 and CDR2 are ENHRY and SYGVKD. This clone came up a few times. Generated by immunoSEQ multiplex PCR, the TCRdb table keeps only in-frame clones and is missing some. The table has about 84,000 clones, 93% seen once. V and J are TRBV10-3 and TRBJ1-1; D unclear. The source is a human donor in good health. The specimen sequenced was T cells isolated from PBMCs. CDR3 protein: CAIMVEGGTEAFF. The CDR3 DNA reads TGTGCCATCATGGTAGAAGGAGGCACTGAAGCTTTCTTT.